These 4 T cell receptor beta chains were all obtained from the same sample, sequenced in a study of cytomegalovirus exposure and HLA in healthy donors. This PCR relied on a set of 60 Vbeta primers and 13 Jbeta primers. The method was immunoSEQ multiplex PCR; TCRdb's version includes in-frame clones alone and lacks a portion of them. There are 150,000 to 200,000 clones in the sample; under 80% occur only once, and about 2.9% lies in the top ten. The material sequenced was PBMCs. The origin of the receptors is a female donor in good health and CMV-seronegative.

Notes on this clone: The junction differs from germline at one of its ends, possibly a read error. V and J are TRBV2 and TRBJ1-1, with D unresolved. CDR1 and CDR2 (germline): SNHLY, FYNNEI. The length of the CDR3 is 15 residues. CDR3 region: CASREEQVNNSEAFF. DNA of the CDR3: TGTGCCAGCAGGGAAGAGCAGGTGAATAACTCTGAAGCTTTCTTT.

V is TRBV7-9 and J is TRBJ1-1; possible D gene TRBD1, 6 bases. The CDR3 covers 11 residues. Germline CDR1 is SEHNR and CDR2 is FQNEAQ (reference sequence). Trimming pared 5 bases from V and 8 bases from J, leaving 9 bases between. The CDR3 nucleotides are TGTGCCAGCAGCCAGGGGTGGGAAGCTTTCTTT. Its protein product is CASSQGWEAFF.

The chain links TRBV6-4 to TRBJ2-2; D is unclear. The CDR3 length is 13 residues. Looked up from germline, CDR1 is MRHNA and CDR2 is SNTAGT. Trimming took 4 bases from V and 0 from J, leaving 3 bases between them. The CDR3 DNA reads as TGTGCCAGCAGTGTTACGAACACCGGGGAGCTGTTTTTT. This gives the protein CASSVTNTGELFF.

This clone was detected once. The chain joins TRBV5-1 to TRBJ2-7, with a weak D call TRBD2 (7 bases). Germline lookup yields CDR1 SGHRS and CDR2 YFSETQ. The CDR3 is made up of 15 amino acids. The V and J ends lost 1 base and 5 bases respectively, with 16 bases between them. The CDR3 DNA is TGCGCCAGCAGCTTGAGGGGGGGAGGACTCGACGAGCAGTACTTC. As protein: CASSLRGGGLDEQYF.